This T cell receptor (beta chain) was documented in a study of cytomegalovirus exposure and HLA in healthy donors. Across the whole study: The Caucasian-associated ancestry cluster contained around four fifths of the approximately 390 genotyped donors.

This clone has a handful of counts. The study ran its PCR with 60 Vbeta and 13 Jbeta primers. Generated by immunoSEQ multiplex PCR, the TCRdb table keeps only in-frame clones and is missing some. The sample lists approximately 110,000 clones; 73% were seen once. V dropped 4 bases and J dropped 4 bases, with 14 bases sitting between them. The CDR3 consists of 14 residues. Germline values: CDR1 SGHRS, CDR2 YFSETQ. The sample consisted of PBMCs. The TCR sequence derives from a woman aged 40 to 50 in good health and CMV-seronegative. The V and J genes are TRBV5-1 and TRBJ1-2; TRBD1 is a possible D gene (5 bases). The CDR3 DNA reads as TGCGCCAGCAGCCCTCTACAGGAGTCCTATGGCTACACCTTC. Protein sequence: CASSPLQESYGYTF.